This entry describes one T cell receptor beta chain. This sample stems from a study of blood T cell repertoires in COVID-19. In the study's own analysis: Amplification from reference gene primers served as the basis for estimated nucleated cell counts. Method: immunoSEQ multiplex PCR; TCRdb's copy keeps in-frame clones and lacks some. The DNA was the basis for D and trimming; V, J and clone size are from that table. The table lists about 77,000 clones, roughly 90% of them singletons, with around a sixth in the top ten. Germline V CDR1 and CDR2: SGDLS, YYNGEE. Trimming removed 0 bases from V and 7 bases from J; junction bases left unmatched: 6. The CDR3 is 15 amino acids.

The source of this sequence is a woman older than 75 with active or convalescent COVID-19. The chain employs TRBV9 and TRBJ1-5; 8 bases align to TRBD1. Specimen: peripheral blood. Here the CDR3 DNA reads TGTGCCAGCAGCGTAGGAGGACAGGGAGGGCAGCCCCAGCATTTT. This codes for CASSVGGQGGQPQHF.